The 8 T cell receptor beta chains below all came from one sample that was sequenced in a study of blood T cell repertoires in COVID-19. Libraries were prepared by immunoSEQ multiplex PCR; TCRdb keeps only in-frame clonotypes and omits some of them. The sample consists of 250,000 to 300,000 clones, approximately 88% of them appearing once. Sample: peripheral blood. The receptors were gathered from a woman aged 70-85 years with COVID-19, enrolled during active disease.

The V call is TRBV4-2, the J call TRBJ1-2; no definite D call. CDR3 length: 14 amino acids. Germline CDR1 LGHNA, CDR2 YNFKEQ. V lost 1 base and J lost 9, with 15 bases in between. For the CDR3, the DNA is TGTGCCAGCAGCCAAGGGGAGGGCGTCTTGAGCTACACCTTC. Its protein product is CASSQGEGVLSYTF.

V and J are TRBV10-3 and TRBJ2-1; 9 nucleotides agree with TRBD1. Trimming cost V 2 bases and J 6 bases; bases outside gene matches: 8. This CDR3 region has 16 residues. From germline, CDR1 is ENHRY and CDR2 SYGVKD. The CDR3 is CAISEPGQGGANEQFF. CDR3 nucleotide sequence: TGTGCCATCAGTGAGCCGGGACAGGGTGGGGCCAATGAGCAGTTCTTC.

The V call is TRBV7-2, the J call TRBJ2-2; D perhaps matches TRBD2 (6 bases). Trimming took off 5 bases at V and 3 bases at J, with 19 bases between the two ends. CDR1 is SGHTA, CDR2 FQGNSA, per germline. The CDR3 length is 17 residues. In DNA, the CDR3 is TGTGCCAGCAGCCTAAGGACTACCTCCAAGGACACCGGGGAGCTGTTTTTT. The encoded protein is CASSLRTTSKDTGELFF.

The gene calls are TRBV10-3 and TRBJ2-7; TRBD1 matches at 10 bases. V trimming: 4 bases; J trimming: 3 bases; junction bases outside the gene matches: 3. CDR3 length equals 14 residues. CDR1 ENHRY and CDR2 SYGVKD come from the germline V gene. In nucleotides, the CDR3 is TGTGCCATCAGTGGAGGACAGGGGGTCTACGAGCAGTACTTC. This codes for CAISGGQGVYEQYF.

This clone has a handful of counts. J is TRBJ2-7 and V is TRBV6-5, with TRBD2 as a possible D gene (5 bases). Germline values: CDR1 MNHEY, CDR2 SVGAGI. This CDR3 comprises 13 residues. Trimming took 4 bases from V and 3 from J, leaving 10 bases between them. DNA for the CDR3: TGTGCCAGCAGTTTCCAGCGGTTCTACGAGCAGTACTTC. Protein product: CASSFQRFYEQYF.

The V call is TRBV27, the J call TRBJ1-2; 7 nucleotides match TRBD1. After removal of 0 bases from V and 8 bases from J, the junction contained 9 bases not matched to a gene. Germline CDR1 and CDR2: MNHEY and SMNVEV (reference sequence). CDR3 length: 15 residues. CDR3 in amino acids: CASSLSPTGSRGYTF. For the CDR3, the DNA is TGTGCCAGCAGTTTATCGCCGACAGGGTCACGCGGCTACACCTTC.

This clone was picked up one time. The J gene is TRBJ2-1, the V gene TRBV21-1; the D segment call TRBD1 is taken from the table without a DNA check. TRBV21-1 corresponds to a pseudogene. The CDR3 covers 16 residues. DNA for the CDR3: TGTGCCAGCAGCCCGCCGACAGGGGGCGCCCACAATGAGCAGTTCTTC. It translates to CASSPPTGGAHNEQFF.

V is TRBV3-1 (or the pseudogene TRBV3-2) and J is TRBJ2-6; D unclear. This CDR3 is built from 14 residues. CDR1 and CDR2 from the germline V gene are LGHDT and YNNKEL (reference sequence). With 8 bases removed from V and 0 bases from J, the gap between germline ends came to 8 bases. The CDR3, as DNA: TGTGCCAGCGGGCCGGCCTCTGGGGCCAACGTCCTGACTTTC. Amino acid sequence: CASGPASGANVLTF.